The T cell receptor beta chain under discussion was sequenced for a study of T cells after posttransplantation cyclophosphamide (dated by TCRdb to 2016 to 2018). Some background on the complete study: T cell repertoire reconstitution was tracked by TRB sequencing after myeloablative bone marrow transplantation in which posttransplantation cyclophosphamide was used as GVHD prophylaxis. Antigen receptor sequencing was done on samples from some 35 PTCy-treated patients and from under 20 related bone marrow donors of those patients. Blood from every one of the 30 to 40 PTCy patients who had 1-year posttransplant specimens underwent TRB sequencing. In 3 patients, TRB sequencing was also performed on up to about 3 more blood samples taken 2 to 5.2 years after transplant, and in 4 patients, pretransplant blood was also TRB-sequenced. TRA and TRB clonality were tightly correlated in several samples, so subsequent TCR analyses focused on TRB only. Public TRB sequences were queried against a database of over 3,600 sequences associated with responses to pathogens, tumor antigens, self-antigens and alloantigens. The paper as a whole reports these results and caveats: The TRB repertoires of T cells infiltrating skin or the GI tract showed only limited overlap with the TRB repertoires found in blood. Across roughly 48 patients, TRB clonality was highly associated with recipient CMV seropositivity and CMV reactivation, and diversity in PTCy patients was similar to diversity in CNI/methotrexate controls. At 1-2 months, donor-recipient similarity was low but rose over the first year, and the later blood repertoires were often dominated by donor CD8+ memory clones.

Naive T cells were defined as viable CD3+CD4+ or CD3+CD8+ cells that were CCR7+CD45RA+CD45RO-CD95-CD27+CD28+. On the day of marrow donation, related bone marrow donors gave peripheral blood samples. Mononuclear cells from peripheral blood and bone marrow were separated by Ficoll-Hypaque density centrifugation and then cryopreserved. Sorting of CD4+ and CD8+ T cells, including naive and memory subsets, was performed by FACS on a FACSAria II. Only one count was recorded for this clone. It lacks a known antigen. Base qualities are missing; no much larger clone stands one base away. Genomic DNA was used for TRB sequencing, which was performed with the immunoSEQ assay at survey resolution or with the hsTCRB kit. For the original study's pipeline: The immunoSEQ software handled initial read processing, and the LymphoSeq R package was used for repertoire analyses. Clonality was computed as 1 minus normalized Shannon entropy, and a Gini coefficient was also calculated for each TRB dataset. To infer phenotypes in unsorted samples, TRB sequences from sorted subsets of the recipient or donor were mapped onto the unsorted samples of the same recipient. Entries here come from immuneACCESS through TCRdb and include only in-frame sequences with V and J called. Some clones fail to appear in such tables; in the studies checked, an unresolved V gene covers under half of the shortfall, and the cause of the remainder is unknown. V and J calls and clone size are those listed in that table; D and trimming were worked out from the DNA. Within this sample are about 32,000 clones, with about 91% of them counted one time only. The ten top clones hold 0.1% of the sample.

The V end gives up 5 bases and the J end 6 bases, leaving 8 bases in the junction not matched to a gene. The CDR3 runs 15 residues from the cysteine to the phenylalanine. CDR3 DNA only is kept here, 45 bases in frame from base 1. The germline V gene specifies SNHLY as CDR1 and FYNNEI as CDR2. The sequence was collected from a man aged 25-45 years in good health and a related stem cell transplant donor. The sequenced sample consisted of naive CD4+ T cells sorted from blood. The V and J genes are TRBV2 and TRBJ2-3; 10 nucleotides in the junction match TRBD2. The DNA sequence reads TGTGCCAGCAGTACTAGCGGGGTAACGGGGGATACGCAGTATTTT. The translation is CASSTSGVTGDTQYF.